This TCR beta chain derives from a study of blood T cell repertoires in COVID-19. Overall study: The samples span acute and convalescent COVID-19 from the United States, Italy and Spain.

The CDR3 loop spans 19 amino acids. Germline-derived CDR1 and CDR2 are LGHNT and FRNRAP. V shed 0 bases and J 7 bases; nucleotides not matched to a gene: 20. This table comes from immunoSEQ multiplex PCR, and its TCRdb copy is limited to in-frame clones, with some not included. The sample holds 200,000 to 250,000 clones, 75% to 90% seen once. In terms of age and location, participants ranged from about 18 to 95 years and lived in 24 US areas. Recovered status in Cohort 3 required two negative PCRs, clearance, or symptom resolution. Specimen: PBMCs or T cells enriched from blood (not recorded which). This chain uses TRBV12-5 with TRBJ1-2, with TRBD1 matching 7 bases. The clonotype was recovered from a man aged 35-49 years who had recovered from COVID-19. CDR3 DNA sequence: TGTGCTAGTGGTTTGGTACTATCTCCGTTCGACAGGGAAGCGAGTGGCTACACCTTC. Amino acids: CASGLVLSPFDREASGYTF. The whole variable domain, remainder taken from reference TRBV12-5 and TRBJ1-2, is DARVTQTPRHKVTEMGQEVTMRCQPILGHNTVFWYRQTMMQGLELLAYFRNRAPLDDSGMPKDRFSAEMPDATLATLKIQPSEPRDSAVYFCASGLVLSPFDREASGYTFGSGTRLTVV.